The subject of this entry is one T cell receptor (beta chain). What it recognizes is unknown. These data come from a study of cytomegalovirus exposure and HLA in healthy donors. Regarding the study as a whole: The study flagged roughly 150 TCR beta chains as cytomegalovirus-associated.

Germline V gene lookup returns CDR1 GTSNPN and CDR2 SVGIG (reference sequence). V was trimmed by 0 bases and J by 0 bases, leaving 9 bases between them. CDR3 size: 15 residues. It was with 60 Vbeta and 13 Jbeta primers that the PCR ran. The method was immunoSEQ multiplex PCR; TCRdb's version includes in-frame clones alone and lacks a portion of them. The data show 85,000 to 110,000 clones, roughly 80% seen once. Donors likely had unrecorded immune exposures despite being nominally healthy when sampled. Specimen: PBMCs. The chain combines TRBV30 with TRBJ2-1; no clear D. This receptor was taken from a man aged 50 to 60 in good health and CMV-seropositive. CDR3 nucleotide sequence: TGTGCCTGGAGTGTGGCTCAGTTCTCCTACAATGAGCAGTTCTTC. Residues: CAWSVAQFSYNEQFF.